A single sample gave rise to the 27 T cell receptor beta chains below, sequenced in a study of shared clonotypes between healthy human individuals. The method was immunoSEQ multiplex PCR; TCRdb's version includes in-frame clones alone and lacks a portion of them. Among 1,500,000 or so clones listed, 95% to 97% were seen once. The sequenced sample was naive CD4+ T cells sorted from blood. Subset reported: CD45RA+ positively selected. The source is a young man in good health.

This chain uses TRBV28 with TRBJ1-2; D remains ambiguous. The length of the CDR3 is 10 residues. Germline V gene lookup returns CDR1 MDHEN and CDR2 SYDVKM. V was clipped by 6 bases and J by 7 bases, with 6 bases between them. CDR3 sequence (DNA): TGTGCCAGCAGGGGAATTGGCTACACCTTC. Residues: CASRGIGYTF.

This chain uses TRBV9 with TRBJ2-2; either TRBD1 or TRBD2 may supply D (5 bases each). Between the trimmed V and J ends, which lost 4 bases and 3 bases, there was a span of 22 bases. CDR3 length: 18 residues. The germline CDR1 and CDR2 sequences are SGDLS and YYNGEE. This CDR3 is CASSPGPPGPPYTGELFF. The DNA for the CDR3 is TGTGCCAGCAGCCCGGGGCCCCCGGGACCCCCGTACACCGGGGAGCTGTTTTTT.

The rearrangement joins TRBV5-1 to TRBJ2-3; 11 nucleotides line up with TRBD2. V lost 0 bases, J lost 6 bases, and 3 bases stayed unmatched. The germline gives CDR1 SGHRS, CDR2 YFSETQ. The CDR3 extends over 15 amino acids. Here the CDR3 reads CASSLDSGRDDTQYF. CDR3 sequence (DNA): TGCGCCAGCAGCTTGGATAGCGGGAGGGATGATACGCAGTATTTT. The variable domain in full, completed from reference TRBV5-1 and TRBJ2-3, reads KAGVTQTPRYLIKTRGQQVTLSCSPISGHRSVSWYQQTPGQGLQFLFEYFSETQRNKGNFPGRFSGRQFSNSRSEMNVSTLELGDSALYLCASSLDSGRDDTQYFGPGTRLTVL.

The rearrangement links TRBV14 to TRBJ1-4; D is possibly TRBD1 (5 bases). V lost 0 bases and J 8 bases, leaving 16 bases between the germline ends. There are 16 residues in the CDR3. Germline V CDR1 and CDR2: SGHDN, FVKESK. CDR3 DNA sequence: TGTGCCAGCAGCCAAGACGGGGCAGCTGATGGGGAAAAACTGTTTTTT. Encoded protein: CASSQDGAADGEKLFF.

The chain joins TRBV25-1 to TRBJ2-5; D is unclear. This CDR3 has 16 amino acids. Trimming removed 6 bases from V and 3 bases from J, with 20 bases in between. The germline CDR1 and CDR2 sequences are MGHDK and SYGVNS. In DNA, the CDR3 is TGTGCCAGCAGGCCCACCGGGTTTGGGGATGAAGAGACCCAGTACTTC. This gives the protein CASRPTGFGDEETQYF.

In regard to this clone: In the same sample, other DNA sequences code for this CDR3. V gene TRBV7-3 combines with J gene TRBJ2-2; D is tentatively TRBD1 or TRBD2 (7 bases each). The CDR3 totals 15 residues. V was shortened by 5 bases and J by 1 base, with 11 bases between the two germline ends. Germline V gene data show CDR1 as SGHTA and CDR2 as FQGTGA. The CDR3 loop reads CASSPRGGNTGELFF. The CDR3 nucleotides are TGTGCCAGCAGCCCCAGGGGGGGGAACACCGGGGAGCTGTTTTTT.

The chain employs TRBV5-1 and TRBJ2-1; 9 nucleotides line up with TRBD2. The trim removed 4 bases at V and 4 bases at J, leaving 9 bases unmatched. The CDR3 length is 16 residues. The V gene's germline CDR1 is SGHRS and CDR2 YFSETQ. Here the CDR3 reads CASSPDSLAGYNEQFF. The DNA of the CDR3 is TGCGCCAGCAGCCCCGATTCGCTAGCGGGGTACAATGAGCAGTTCTTC.

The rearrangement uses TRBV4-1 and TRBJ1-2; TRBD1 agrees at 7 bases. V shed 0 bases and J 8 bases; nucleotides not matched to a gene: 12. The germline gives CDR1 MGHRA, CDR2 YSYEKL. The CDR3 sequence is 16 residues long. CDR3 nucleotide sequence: TGCGCCAGCAGCCAAGAATCCCCCGCAGGGGGGAGGGGCTACACCTTC. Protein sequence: CASSQESPAGGRGYTF.

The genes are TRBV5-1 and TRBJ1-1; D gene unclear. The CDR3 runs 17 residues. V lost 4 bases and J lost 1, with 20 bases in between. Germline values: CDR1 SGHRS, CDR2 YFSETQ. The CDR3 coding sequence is TGCGCCAGCAGCCGGTTGGTAGGGCAGAGAAAGAACACTGAAGCTTTCTTT. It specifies CASSRLVGQRKNTEAFF.

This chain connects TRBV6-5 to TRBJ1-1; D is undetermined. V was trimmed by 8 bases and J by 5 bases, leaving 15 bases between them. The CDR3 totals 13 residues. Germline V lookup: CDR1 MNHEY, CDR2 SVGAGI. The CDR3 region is CASSPVRRTEAFF. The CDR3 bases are TGTGCCAGCTCACCGGTCAGACGGACTGAAGCTTTCTTT.

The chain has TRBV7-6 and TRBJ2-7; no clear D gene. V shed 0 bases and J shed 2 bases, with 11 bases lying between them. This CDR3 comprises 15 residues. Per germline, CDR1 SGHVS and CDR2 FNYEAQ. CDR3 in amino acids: CASSLARQRTYEQYF. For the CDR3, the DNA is TGTGCCAGCAGCTTAGCACGGCAACGAACCTACGAGCAGTACTTC.

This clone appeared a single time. The CDR3 loop reads CASSPSAGRSNQPQHF. The CDR3 DNA reads TGTGCCAGCTCACCTTCGGCAGGTCGGAGCAATCAGCCCCAGCATTTT. The rearrangement links TRBV18 to TRBJ1-5; D remains ambiguous. V lost 3 bases to trimming and J lost 1 base, with 13 bases between them. Germline CDR1 is KGHSH and CDR2 is LQKENI. The CDR3 consists of 16 residues.

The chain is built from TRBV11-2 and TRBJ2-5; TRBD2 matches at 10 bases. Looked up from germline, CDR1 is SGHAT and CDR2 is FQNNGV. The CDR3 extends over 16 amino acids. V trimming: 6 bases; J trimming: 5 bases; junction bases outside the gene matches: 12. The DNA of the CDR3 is TGTGCCAGCAGGAAGCCTAGCGGGAGTACTTCGGAGACCCAGTACTTC. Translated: CASRKPSGSTSETQYF.

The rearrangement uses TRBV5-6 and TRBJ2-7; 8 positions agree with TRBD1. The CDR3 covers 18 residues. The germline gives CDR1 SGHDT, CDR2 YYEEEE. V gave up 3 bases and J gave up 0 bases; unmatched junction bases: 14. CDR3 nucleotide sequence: TGTGCCAGCAGCTCCTTTCGAATTCTAGGACAGGGCTCCTACGAGCAGTACTTC. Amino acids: CASSSFRILGQGSYEQYF.

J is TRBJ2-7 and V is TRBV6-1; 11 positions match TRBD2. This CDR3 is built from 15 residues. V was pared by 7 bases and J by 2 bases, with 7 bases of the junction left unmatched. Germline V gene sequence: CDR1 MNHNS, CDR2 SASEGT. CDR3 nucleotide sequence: TGTGCCAGCAAACCCCGACTAGCGGGAACCTACGAGCAGTACTTC. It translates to CASKPRLAGTYEQYF.

The CDR3 region has the DNA TGTGCCAGCTCACCCACTAGCGGGTTCCACTCTGGGGCCAACGTCCTGACTTTC. This encodes CASSPTSGFHSGANVLTF. This chain connects TRBV18 to TRBJ2-6, with TRBD2 identical over 9 bases. The germline gives CDR1 KGHSH, CDR2 LQKENI. V gave up 3 bases and J gave up 0 bases; unmatched junction bases: 6. The CDR3 covers 18 residues.

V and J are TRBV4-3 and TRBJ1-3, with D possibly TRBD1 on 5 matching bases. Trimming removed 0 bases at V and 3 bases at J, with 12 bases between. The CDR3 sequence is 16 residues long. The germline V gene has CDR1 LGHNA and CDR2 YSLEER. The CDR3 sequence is CASSQEGRGFGNTIYF. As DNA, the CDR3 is TGCGCCAGCAGCCAAGAGGGGCGGGGTTTTGGAAACACCATATATTTT.

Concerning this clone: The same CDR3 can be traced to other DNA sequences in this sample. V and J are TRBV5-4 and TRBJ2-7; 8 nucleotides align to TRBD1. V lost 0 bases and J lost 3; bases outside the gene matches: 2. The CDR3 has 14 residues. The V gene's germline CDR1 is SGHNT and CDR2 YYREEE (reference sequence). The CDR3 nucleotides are TGTGCCAGCAGCTTGGGACAGGGGCGCTACGAGCAGTACTTC. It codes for CASSLGQGRYEQYF.

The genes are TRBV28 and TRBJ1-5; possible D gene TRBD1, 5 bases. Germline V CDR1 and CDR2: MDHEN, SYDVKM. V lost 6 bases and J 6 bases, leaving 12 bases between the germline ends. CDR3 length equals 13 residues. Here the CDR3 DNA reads TGTGCCAGCAGACGATCCGGGGCTCAGCCCCAGCATTTT. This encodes CASRRSGAQPQHF.

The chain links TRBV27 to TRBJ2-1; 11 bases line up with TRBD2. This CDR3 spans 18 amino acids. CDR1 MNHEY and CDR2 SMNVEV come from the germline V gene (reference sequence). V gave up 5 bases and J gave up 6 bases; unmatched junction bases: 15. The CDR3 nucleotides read TGTGCCAGCAGTCCCGACACCAAACTAGCGGGAGTATCCAATGAGCAGTTCTTC. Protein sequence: CASSPDTKLAGVSNEQFF.

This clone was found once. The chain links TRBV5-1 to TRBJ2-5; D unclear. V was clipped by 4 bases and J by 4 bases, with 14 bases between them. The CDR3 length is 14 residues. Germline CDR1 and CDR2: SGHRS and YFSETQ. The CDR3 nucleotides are TGCGCCAGCAGCGAGGATGGGTGGGGAGAGACCCAGTACTTC. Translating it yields CASSEDGWGETQYF.

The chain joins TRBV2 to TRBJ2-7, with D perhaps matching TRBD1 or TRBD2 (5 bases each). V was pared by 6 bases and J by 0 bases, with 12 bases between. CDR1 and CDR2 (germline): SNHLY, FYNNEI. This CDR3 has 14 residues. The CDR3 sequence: CASRRRDLSYEQYF. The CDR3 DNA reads TGTGCCAGCAGAAGACGGGACCTCTCCTACGAGCAGTACTTC.

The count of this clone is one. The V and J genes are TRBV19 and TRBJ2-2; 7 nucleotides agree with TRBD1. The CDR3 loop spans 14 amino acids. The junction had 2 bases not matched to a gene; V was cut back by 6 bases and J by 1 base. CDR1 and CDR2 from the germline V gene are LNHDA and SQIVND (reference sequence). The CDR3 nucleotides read TGTGCCAGTAGGAGGACAGGGAACACCGGGGAGCTGTTTTTT. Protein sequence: CASRRTGNTGELFF.

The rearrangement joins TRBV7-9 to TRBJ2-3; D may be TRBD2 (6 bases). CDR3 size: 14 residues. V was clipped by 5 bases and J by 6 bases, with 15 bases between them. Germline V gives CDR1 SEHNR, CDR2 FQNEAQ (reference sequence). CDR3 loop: CASSLMGGSDTQYF. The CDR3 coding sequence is TGTGCCAGCAGCCTCATGGGGGGATCCGATACGCAGTATTTT.

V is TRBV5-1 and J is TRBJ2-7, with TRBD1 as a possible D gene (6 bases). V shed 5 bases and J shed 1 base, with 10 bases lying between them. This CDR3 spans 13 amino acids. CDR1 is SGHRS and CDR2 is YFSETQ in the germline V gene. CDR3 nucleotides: TGCGCCAGCAGGGCAGGGGCGTCCTACGAGCAGTACTTC. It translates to CASRAGASYEQYF.

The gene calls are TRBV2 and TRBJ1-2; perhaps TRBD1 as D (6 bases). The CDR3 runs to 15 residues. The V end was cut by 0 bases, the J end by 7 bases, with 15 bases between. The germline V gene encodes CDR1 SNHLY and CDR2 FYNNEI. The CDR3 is CASSEAFGGWVGYTF. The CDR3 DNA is TGTGCCAGCAGTGAAGCCTTTGGGGGCTGGGTTGGCTACACCTTC.

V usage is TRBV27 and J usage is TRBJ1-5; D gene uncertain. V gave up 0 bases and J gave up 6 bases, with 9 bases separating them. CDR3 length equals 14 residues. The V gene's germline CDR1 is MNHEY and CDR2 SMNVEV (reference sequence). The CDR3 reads CASSLSSWFQPQHF. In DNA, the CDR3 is TGTGCCAGCAGTTTATCATCTTGGTTTCAGCCCCAGCATTTT.